These T cell receptor beta chains were read from a single sample in a study of vaccination and CD4 T cells after COVID-19. MiXCR, applied by TCRdb to the PCR reads, yields one record per CDR3 protein. The sample carries fewer than 15,000 distinct CDR3 sequences, under 55% recorded once. For these receptors, no antigen is known. The sample was CD4+ T cells from blood, cultured in vitro, taken after SARS-CoV-2 vaccination. These TCRs come from a human donor who had recovered from COVID-19. Both conserved end residues are part of each CDR3. D genes are given only for firm matches. The listing skips clone size in some rows; elsewhere it reads once, few, many or a size class.

j_call: TRBJ1-5
clone_size: .
v_call: TRBV20-1
d_call: .
cdr3_aa: CSASSGFEESQPQHF
cdr3_nt: TGCAGTGCTAGCTCGGGGTTCGAGGAAAGTCAGCCCCAGCATTTT

j_call: TRBJ1-6
clone_size: .
v_call: TRBV7-9
d_call: TRBD1
cdr3_aa: CASSLWDRSSPLHF
cdr3_nt: TGTGCCAGCAGCTTATGGGACAGGAGTTCACCCCTCCACTTT

j_call: TRBJ1-1
clone_size: .
v_call: TRBV4-2
d_call: .
cdr3_aa: CASSQDLAPMGAFF
cdr3_nt: TGTGCCAGCAGCCAAGATCTTGCTCCGATGGGGGCTTTCTTT

j_call: TRBJ2-2
clone_size: .
v_call: TRBV10-1
d_call: .
cdr3_aa: CASSEGASDTGELFF
cdr3_nt: TGCGCCAGCAGTGAGGGGGCTAGCGACACCGGGGAGCTGTTTTTT

j_call: TRBJ2-5
clone_size: few
v_call: TRBV6-2/TRBV6-3
d_call: TRBD2
cdr3_aa: CASSYPGLAGETQYF
cdr3_nt: TGTGCCAGCAGTTACCCCGGACTAGCGGGAGAGACCCAGTACTTC

j_call: TRBJ2-5
clone_size: .
v_call: TRBV2
d_call: TRBD1
cdr3_aa: CASSETRTGKETQYF
cdr3_nt: TGTGCCAGCAGTGAAACACGGACAGGGAAAGAGACCCAGTACTTC

j_call: TRBJ2-5
clone_size: once
v_call: TRBV20-1
d_call: TRBD2
cdr3_aa: CSARVLNPGLAGALVLEETQYF
cdr3_nt: TGCAGTGCTAGAGTTCTCAACCCGGGACTAGCGGGAGCTCTGGTGTTAGAAGAGACCCAGTACTTC

j_call: TRBJ2-7
clone_size: few
v_call: TRBV6-1
d_call: .
cdr3_aa: CASSVEGSGSYEQYF
cdr3_nt: TGTGCCAGCAGTGTTGAGGGCTCGGGCTCCTACGAGCAGTACTTC

j_call: TRBJ2-2
clone_size: .
v_call: TRBV7-6
d_call: .
cdr3_aa: CASSSQGGGTGELFF
cdr3_nt: TGTGCCAGCAGCTCTCAGGGCGGAGGCACCGGGGAGCTGTTTTTT

j_call: TRBJ2-1
clone_size: medium-sized
v_call: TRBV7-2
d_call: TRBD1
cdr3_aa: CASSPGQDFSYNEQFF
cdr3_nt: TGTGCCAGCAGCCCCGGACAGGATTTCTCCTACAATGAGCAGTTCTTC

j_call: TRBJ2-1
clone_size: .
v_call: TRBV7-9
d_call: .
cdr3_aa: CASSLAGGYNEQFF
cdr3_nt: TGTGCCAGCAGCTTAGCGGGAGGATACAATGAGCAGTTCTTC

j_call: TRBJ2-1
clone_size: medium-sized
v_call: TRBV20-1
d_call: TRBD2
cdr3_aa: CSVLADYNEQFF
cdr3_nt: TGCAGTGTTCTAGCGGATTACAATGAGCAGTTCTTC

j_call: TRBJ1-4
clone_size: large
v_call: TRBV7-9
d_call: TRBD1
cdr3_aa: CASSSQGALGEKLFF
cdr3_nt: TGTGCCAGCAGCTCACAGGGGGCCTTAGGAGAAAAACTGTTTTTT

j_call: TRBJ2-7
clone_size: once
v_call: TRBV7-2
d_call: .
cdr3_aa: CASGRSGTTNIHEQYF
cdr3_nt: TGTGCCAGCGGGCGATCCGGGACGACAAACATCCACGAGCAGTACTTC

j_call: TRBJ1-2
clone_size: medium-sized
v_call: TRBV18
d_call: .
cdr3_aa: CASSPLRTAGDGYTF
cdr3_nt: TGTGCCAGCTCACCACTCCGGACAGCCGGTGATGGCTACACCTTC

j_call: TRBJ2-2
clone_size: .
v_call: TRBV7-9
d_call: .
cdr3_aa: CASSPMRRRTYTGELFF
cdr3_nt: TGTGCCAGCAGCCCCATGCGGCGGAGGACTTACACCGGGGAGCTGTTTTTT

j_call: TRBJ2-1
clone_size: .
v_call: TRBV25-1
d_call: .
cdr3_aa: CASSPIKSGSYNEQFF
cdr3_nt: TGTGCCAGCAGTCCCATCAAAAGCGGCTCCTACAATGAGCAGTTCTTC

j_call: TRBJ2-5
clone_size: .
v_call: TRBV18
d_call: .
cdr3_aa: CASSSPRPGETQYF
cdr3_nt: TGTGCCAGCTCATCTCCTCGGCCCGGTGAGACCCAGTACTTC

j_call: TRBJ2-3
clone_size: .
v_call: TRBV24-1
d_call: .
cdr3_aa: CATSDHSLSTDTQYF
cdr3_nt: TGTGCCACCAGTGACCATTCCCTTAGCACAGATACGCAGTATTTT

j_call: TRBJ2-2
clone_size: .
v_call: TRBV7-6
d_call: TRBD2
cdr3_aa: CASSRSGSPGELFF
cdr3_nt: TGTGCCAGCAGCCGTAGCGGGAGTCCCGGGGAGCTGTTTTTT

j_call: TRBJ2-3
clone_size: few
v_call: TRBV6-1
d_call: .
cdr3_aa: CASNPWRSHTQYF
cdr3_nt: TGTGCCAGCAATCCCTGGAGGTCTCATACGCAGTATTTT

j_call: TRBJ2-7
clone_size: .
v_call: TRBV27
d_call: .
cdr3_aa: CASSSRGPYEQYF
cdr3_nt: TGTGCCAGCAGTTCCCGGGGCCCCTACGAGCAGTACTTC

j_call: TRBJ2-7
clone_size: .
v_call: TRBV6-2/TRBV6-3
d_call: TRBD2
cdr3_aa: CASSRRTSGMYEQYF
cdr3_nt: TGTGCCAGCAGCCGACGCACTAGCGGGATGTACGAGCAGTACTTC

j_call: TRBJ2-5
clone_size: medium-sized
v_call: TRBV7-6
d_call: .
cdr3_aa: CASSLVVGAGETQYF
cdr3_nt: TGTGCCAGCAGCTTAGTAGTTGGGGCTGGGGAGACCCAGTACTTC

j_call: TRBJ2-3
clone_size: .
v_call: TRBV5-4
d_call: TRBD2
cdr3_aa: CASSLAISGASTDTQYF
cdr3_nt: TGTGCCAGCAGCTTGGCGATAAGCGGGGCTAGCACAGATACGCAGTATTTT

j_call: TRBJ2-7
clone_size: medium-sized
v_call: TRBV14
d_call: TRBD2
cdr3_aa: CASSQSTGLVRHEQYF
cdr3_nt: TGTGCCAGCAGCCAATCTACGGGACTAGTAAGGCACGAGCAGTACTTC

j_call: TRBJ2-3
clone_size: large
v_call: TRBV6-4
d_call: TRBD2
cdr3_aa: CASSERETDTQYF
cdr3_nt: TGTGCCAGCAGTGAGCGGGAGACAGATACGCAGTATTTT

j_call: TRBJ1-2
clone_size: few
v_call: TRBV27
d_call: TRBD1
cdr3_aa: CASSPRQGIGYTF
cdr3_nt: TGTGCCAGCAGTCCCCGACAGGGGATCGGCTACACCTTC

j_call: TRBJ2-3
clone_size: .
v_call: TRBV10-1
d_call: TRBD2
cdr3_aa: CARSPLTSLDTQYF
cdr3_nt: TGCGCCAGGTCCCCCCTGACTAGCCTAGATACGCAGTATTTT